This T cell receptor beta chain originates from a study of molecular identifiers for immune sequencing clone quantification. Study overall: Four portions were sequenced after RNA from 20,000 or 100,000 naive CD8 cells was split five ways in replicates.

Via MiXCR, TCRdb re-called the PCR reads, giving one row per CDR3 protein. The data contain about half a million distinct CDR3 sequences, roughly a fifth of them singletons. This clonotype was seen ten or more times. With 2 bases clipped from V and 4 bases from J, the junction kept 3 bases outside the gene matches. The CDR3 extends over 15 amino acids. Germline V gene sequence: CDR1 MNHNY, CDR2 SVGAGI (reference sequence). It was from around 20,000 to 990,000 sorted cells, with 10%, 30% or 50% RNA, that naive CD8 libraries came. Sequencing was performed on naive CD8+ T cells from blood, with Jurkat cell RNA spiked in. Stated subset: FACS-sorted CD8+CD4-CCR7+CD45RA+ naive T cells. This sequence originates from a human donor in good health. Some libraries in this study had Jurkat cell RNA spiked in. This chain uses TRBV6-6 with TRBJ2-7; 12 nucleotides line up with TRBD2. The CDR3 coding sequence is TGTGCCAGCAGTTACCCGACTAGCGGGAGTTACGAGCAGTACTTC. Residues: CASSYPTSGSYEQYF.